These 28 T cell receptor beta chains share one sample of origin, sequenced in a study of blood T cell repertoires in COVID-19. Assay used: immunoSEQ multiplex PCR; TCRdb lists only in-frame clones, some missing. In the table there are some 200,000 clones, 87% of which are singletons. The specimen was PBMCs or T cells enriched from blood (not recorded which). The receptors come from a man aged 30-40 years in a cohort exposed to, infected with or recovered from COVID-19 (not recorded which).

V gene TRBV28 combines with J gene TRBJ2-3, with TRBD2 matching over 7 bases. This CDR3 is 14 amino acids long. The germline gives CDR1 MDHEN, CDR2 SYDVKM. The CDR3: CVTGRGDSTDTQYF. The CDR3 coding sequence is TGTGTCACCGGTCGGGGGGATAGCACAGATACGCAGTATTTT.

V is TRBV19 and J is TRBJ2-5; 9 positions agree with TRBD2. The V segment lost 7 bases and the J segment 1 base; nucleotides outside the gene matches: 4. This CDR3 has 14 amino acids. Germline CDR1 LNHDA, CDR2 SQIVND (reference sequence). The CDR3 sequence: CASNPGLAQETQYF. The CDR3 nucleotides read TGTGCCAGTAACCCGGGACTAGCCCAAGAGACCCAGTACTTC. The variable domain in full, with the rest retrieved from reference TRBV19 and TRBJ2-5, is DGGITQSPKYLFRKEGQNVTLSCEQNLNHDAMYWYRQDPGQGLRLIYYSQIVNDFQKGDIAEGYSVSREKKESFPLTVTSAQKNPTAFYLCASNPGLAQETQYFGPGTRLLVL.

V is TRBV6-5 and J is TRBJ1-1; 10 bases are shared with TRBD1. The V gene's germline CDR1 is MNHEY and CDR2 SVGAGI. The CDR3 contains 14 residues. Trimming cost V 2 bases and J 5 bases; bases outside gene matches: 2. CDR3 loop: CASSYDRGLTEAFF. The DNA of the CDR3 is TGTGCCAGCAGTTACGACAGGGGGCTTACTGAAGCTTTCTTT.

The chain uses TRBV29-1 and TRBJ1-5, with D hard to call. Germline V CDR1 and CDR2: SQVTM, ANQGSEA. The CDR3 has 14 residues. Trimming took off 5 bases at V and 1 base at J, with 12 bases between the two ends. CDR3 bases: TGCAGCGTTCTGGCGGGCAACAGCAATCAGCCCCAGCATTTT. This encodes CSVLAGNSNQPQHF. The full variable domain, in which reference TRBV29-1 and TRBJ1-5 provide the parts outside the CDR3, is SAVISQKPSRDICQRGTSLTIQCQVDSQVTMMFWYRQQPGQSLTLIATANQGSEATYESGFVIDKFPISRPNLTFSTLTVSNMSPEDSSIYLCSVLAGNSNQPQHFGDGTRLSIL.

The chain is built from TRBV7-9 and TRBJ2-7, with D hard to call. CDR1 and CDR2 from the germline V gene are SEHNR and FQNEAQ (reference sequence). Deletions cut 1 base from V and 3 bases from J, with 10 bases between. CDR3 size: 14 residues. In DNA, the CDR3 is TGTGCCAGCAGCTTAGGTTCAGGTGTCTACGAGCAGTACTTC. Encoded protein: CASSLGSGVYEQYF.

DNA for the CDR3: TGTGCCAGCAGCCTCTCGGGGGGAGTCCAAGAGACCCAGTACTTC. The encoded protein is CASSLSGGVQETQYF. The rearrangement uses TRBV7-8 and TRBJ2-5, with TRBD2 identical over 7 bases. The J segment lost 1 base and the V segment lost 5 bases, leaving 7 bases of the junction unmatched. Germline assignment: CDR1 SGHVS and CDR2 FQNEAQ. This CDR3 has 15 amino acids. The full variable domain, completed using reference TRBV7-8 and TRBJ2-5, is GAGVSQSPRYKVAKRGQDVALRCDPISGHVSLFWYQQALGQGPEFLTYFQNEAQLDKSGLPSDRFFAERPEGSVSTLKIQRTQQEDSAVYLCASSLSGGVQETQYFGPGTRLLVL.

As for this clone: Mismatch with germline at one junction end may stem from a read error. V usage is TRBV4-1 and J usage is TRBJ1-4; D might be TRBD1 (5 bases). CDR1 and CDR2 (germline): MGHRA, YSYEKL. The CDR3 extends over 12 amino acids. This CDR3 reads CASSQGGASPCF. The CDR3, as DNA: TGCGCCAGCAGCCAAGGGGGCGCATCTCCTTGTTTT.

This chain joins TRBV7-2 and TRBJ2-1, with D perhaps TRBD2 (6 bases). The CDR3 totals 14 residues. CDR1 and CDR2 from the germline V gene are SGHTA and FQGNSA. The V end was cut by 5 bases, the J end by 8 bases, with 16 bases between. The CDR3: CASSIDGTLDEQFF. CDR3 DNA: TGTGCCAGCAGCATCGACGGGACTCTGGATGAGCAGTTCTTC.

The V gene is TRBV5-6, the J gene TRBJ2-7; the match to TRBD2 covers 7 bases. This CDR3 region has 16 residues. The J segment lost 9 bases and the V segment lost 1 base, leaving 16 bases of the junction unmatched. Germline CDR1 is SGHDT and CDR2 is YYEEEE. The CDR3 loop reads CASSLFGSGVQMRQYF. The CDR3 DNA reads TGTGCCAGCAGCTTGTTTGGAAGCGGGGTCCAAATGCGGCAGTACTTC.

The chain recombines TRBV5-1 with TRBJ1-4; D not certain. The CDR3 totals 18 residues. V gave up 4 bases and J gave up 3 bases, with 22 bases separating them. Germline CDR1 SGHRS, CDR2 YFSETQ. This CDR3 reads CASSLERATGKSNEKLFF. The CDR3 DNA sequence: TGCGCCAGCAGCCTAGAGAGGGCTACTGGGAAATCTAATGAAAAACTGTTTTTT.

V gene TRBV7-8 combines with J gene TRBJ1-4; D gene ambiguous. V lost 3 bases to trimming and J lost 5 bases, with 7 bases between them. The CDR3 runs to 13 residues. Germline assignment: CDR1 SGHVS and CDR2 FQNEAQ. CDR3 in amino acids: CASSFNRNEKLFF. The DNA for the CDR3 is TGTGCCAGCAGCTTTAATAGAAATGAAAAACTGTTTTTT.

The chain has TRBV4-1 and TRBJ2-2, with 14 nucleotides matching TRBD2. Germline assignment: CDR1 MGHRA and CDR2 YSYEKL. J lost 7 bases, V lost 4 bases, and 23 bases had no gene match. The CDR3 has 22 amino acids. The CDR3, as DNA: TGCGCCAGCAGCCCACTCGTGGCCGGGACTAGCGGGAGTCGGAATTCGGTCGGGGAGCTGTTTTTT. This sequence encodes CASSPLVAGTSGSRNSVGELFF.

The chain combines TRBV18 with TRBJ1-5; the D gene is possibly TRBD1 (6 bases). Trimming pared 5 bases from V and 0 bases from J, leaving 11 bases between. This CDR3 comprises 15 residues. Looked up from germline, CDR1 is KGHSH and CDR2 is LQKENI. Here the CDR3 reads CASSKGDYSNQPQHF. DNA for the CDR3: TGTGCCAGCTCAAAGGGGGACTATAGCAATCAGCCCCAGCATTTT.

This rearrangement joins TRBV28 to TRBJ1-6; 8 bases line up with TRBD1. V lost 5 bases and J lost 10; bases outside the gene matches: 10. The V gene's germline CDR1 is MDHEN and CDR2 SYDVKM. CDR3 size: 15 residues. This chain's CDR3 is CASSRYAGTGSPLHF. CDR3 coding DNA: TGTGCCAGCAGTCGATACGCGGGGACAGGCTCACCCCTCCACTTT.

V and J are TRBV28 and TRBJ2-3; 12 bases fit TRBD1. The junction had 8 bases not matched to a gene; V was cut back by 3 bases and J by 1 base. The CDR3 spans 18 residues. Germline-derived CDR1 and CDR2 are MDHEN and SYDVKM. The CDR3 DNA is TGTGCCAGCAGTTTCCCGGGACAGGGGGCGATGCGCACAGATACGCAGTATTTT. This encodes CASSFPGQGAMRTDTQYF.

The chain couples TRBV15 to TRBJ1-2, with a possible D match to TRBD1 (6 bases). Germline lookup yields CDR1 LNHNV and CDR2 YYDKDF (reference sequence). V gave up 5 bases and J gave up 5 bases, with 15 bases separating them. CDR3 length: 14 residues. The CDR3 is CATSPPRGGYGYTF. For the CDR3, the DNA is TGTGCCACCAGCCCCCCGAGGGGGGGTTATGGCTACACCTTC. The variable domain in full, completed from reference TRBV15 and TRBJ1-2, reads DAMVIQNPRYQVTQFGKPVTLSCSQTLNHNVMYWYQQKSSQAPKLLFHYYDKDFNNEADTPDNFQSRRPNTSFCFLDIRSPGLGDTAMYLCATSPPRGGYGYTFGSGTRLTVV.

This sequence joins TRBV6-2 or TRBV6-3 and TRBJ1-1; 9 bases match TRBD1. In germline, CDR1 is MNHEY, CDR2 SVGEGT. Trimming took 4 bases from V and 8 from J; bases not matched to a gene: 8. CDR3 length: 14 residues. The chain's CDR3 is CASSSNRGHGEAFF. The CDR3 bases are TGTGCCAGCAGTTCTAACAGGGGGCACGGAGAAGCTTTCTTT.

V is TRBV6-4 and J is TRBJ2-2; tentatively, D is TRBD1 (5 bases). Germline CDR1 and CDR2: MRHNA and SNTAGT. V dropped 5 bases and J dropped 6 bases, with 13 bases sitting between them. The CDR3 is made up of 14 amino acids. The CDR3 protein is CASSTQTEAGELFF. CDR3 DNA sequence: TGTGCCAGCAGTACTCAGACAGAGGCCGGGGAGCTGTTTTTT.

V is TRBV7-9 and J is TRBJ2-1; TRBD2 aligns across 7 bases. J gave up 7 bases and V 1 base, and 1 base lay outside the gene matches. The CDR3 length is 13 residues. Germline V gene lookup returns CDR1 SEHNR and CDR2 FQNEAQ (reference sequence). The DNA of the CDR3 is TGTGCCAGCAGCTTAGTCGGGGGGAATGAGCAGTTCTTC. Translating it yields CASSLVGGNEQFF. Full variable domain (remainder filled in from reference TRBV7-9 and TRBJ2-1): DTGVSQNPRHKITKRGQNVTFRCDPISEHNRLYWYRQTLGQGPEFLTYFQNEAQLEKSRLLSDRFSAERPKGSFSTLEIQRTEQGDSAMYLCASSLVGGNEQFFGPGTRLTVL.

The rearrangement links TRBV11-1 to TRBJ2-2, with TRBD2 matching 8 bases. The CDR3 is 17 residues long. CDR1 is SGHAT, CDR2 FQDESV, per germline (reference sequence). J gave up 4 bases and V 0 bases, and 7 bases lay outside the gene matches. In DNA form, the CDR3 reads TGTGCCAGCAGCTTAGCGCCCCGGGAGGGCGGCACCGGGGAGCTGTTTTTT. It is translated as CASSLAPREGGTGELFF.

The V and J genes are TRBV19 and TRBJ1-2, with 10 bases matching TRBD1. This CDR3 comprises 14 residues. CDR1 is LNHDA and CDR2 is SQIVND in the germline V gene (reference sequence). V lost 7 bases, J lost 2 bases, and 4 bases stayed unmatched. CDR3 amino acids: CASTGTGVNYGYTF. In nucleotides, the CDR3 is TGTGCCAGTACCGGGACAGGGGTAAACTATGGCTACACCTTC.

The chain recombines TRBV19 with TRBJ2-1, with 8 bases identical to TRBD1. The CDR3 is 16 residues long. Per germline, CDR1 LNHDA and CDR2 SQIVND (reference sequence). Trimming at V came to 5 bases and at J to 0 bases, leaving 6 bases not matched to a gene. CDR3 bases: TGTGCCAGTAGTTCTCGGACAGGGAGCTCCTACAATGAGCAGTTCTTC. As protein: CASSSRTGSSYNEQFF.

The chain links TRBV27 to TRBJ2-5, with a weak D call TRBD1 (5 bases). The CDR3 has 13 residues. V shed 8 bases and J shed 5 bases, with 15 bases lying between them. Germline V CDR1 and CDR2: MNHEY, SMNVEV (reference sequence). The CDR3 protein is CASGALNEETQYF. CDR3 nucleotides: TGTGCCAGCGGGGCGCTCAATGAGGAGACCCAGTACTTC.

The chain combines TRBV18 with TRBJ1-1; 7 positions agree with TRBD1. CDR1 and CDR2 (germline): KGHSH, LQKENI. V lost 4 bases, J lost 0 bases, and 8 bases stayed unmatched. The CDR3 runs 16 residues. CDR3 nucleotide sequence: TGTGCCAGCTCACTACGGGACAGCGTAATGAACACTGAAGCTTTCTTT. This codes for CASSLRDSVMNTEAFF.

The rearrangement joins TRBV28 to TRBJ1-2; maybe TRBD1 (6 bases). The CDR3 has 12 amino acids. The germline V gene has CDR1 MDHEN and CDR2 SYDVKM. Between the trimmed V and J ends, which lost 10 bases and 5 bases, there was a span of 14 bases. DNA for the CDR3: TGTGCCACGGAACAGGGTATATATGGCTACACCTTC. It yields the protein CATEQGIYGYTF.

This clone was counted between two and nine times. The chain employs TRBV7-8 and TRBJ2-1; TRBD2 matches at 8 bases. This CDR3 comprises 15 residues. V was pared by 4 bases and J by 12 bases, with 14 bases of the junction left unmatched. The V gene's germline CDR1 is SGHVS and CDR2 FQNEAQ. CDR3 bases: TGTGCCAGCAGCTCAACCCCGGGACTAGTCAAAGGGCAGTTCTTC. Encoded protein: CASSSTPGLVKGQFF. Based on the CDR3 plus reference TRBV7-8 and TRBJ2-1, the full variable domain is GAGVSQSPRYKVAKRGQDVALRCDPISGHVSLFWYQQALGQGPEFLTYFQNEAQLDKSGLPSDRFFAERPEGSVSTLKIQRTQQEDSAVYLCASSSTPGLVKGQFFGPGTRLTVL.

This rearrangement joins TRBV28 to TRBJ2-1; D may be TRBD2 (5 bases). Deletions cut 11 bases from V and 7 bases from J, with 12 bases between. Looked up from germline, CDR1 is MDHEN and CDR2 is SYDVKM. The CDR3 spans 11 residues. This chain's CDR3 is CACSEANEQFF. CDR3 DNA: TGTGCCTGTTCGGAGGCTAATGAGCAGTTCTTC.

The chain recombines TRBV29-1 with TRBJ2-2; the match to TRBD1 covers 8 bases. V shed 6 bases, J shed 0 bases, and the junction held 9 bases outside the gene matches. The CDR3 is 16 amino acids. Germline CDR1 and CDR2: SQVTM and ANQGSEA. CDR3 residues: CSVVDRGNANTGELFF. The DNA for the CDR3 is TGCAGCGTCGTTGACAGGGGAAACGCGAACACCGGGGAGCTGTTTTTT.